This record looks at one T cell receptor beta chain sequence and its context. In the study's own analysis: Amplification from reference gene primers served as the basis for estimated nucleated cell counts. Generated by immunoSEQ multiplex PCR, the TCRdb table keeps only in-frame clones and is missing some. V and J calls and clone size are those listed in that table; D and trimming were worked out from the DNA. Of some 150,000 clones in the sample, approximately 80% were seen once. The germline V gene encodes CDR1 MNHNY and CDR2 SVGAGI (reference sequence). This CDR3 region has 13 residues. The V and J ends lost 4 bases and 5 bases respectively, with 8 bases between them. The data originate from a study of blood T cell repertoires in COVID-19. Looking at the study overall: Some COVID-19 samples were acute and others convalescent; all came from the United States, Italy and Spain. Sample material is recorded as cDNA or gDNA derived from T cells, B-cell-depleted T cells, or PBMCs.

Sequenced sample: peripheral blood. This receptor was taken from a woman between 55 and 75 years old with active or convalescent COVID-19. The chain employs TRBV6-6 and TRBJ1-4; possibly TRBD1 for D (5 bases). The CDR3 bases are TGTGCCAGCAGTTTCACAGGAAATGAAAAACTGTTTTTT. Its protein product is CASSFTGNEKLFF.